This is a list of T cell receptor beta chains from one sample in a study of CDR3 diversity in severe acne. A single record per CDR3 protein comes from TCRdb applying MiXCR to the PCR reads. The table lists 100,000 or so distinct CDR3 sequences, roughly 51% of them singletons. The sequencing input was blood. These receptors were obtained from a male donor with acne. Each CDR3 is given with its conserved first and last residue. D genes are given only for firm matches. A clone size is listed for some rows: how often the clone was seen (once, few, many), or a class if it is expanded.

v_call: TRBV7-2; d_call: NA; clone_size: few; j_call: TRBJ2-5; cdr3_nt: TGTGCCAGCAGCCGAAGCAGGGGTCTGGGGGAGACCCAGTACTTC; cdr3_aa: CASSRSRGLGETQYF
v_call: TRBV12-3/TRBV12-4; d_call: TRBD1; clone_size: NA; j_call: TRBJ1-5; cdr3_nt: TGTGCCAGCAACCCGGGACAGGGGCTGAGACAGCCCCAGCATTTT; cdr3_aa: CASNPGQGLRQPQHF
v_call: TRBV13; d_call: NA; clone_size: NA; j_call: TRBJ2-2; cdr3_nt: TGTGCCAGCAGCTTACGGTCCGGGGGCGGAAGCACCGGGGAGCTGTTTTTT; cdr3_aa: CASSLRSGGGSTGELFF
v_call: TRBV19; d_call: TRBD1; clone_size: many; j_call: TRBJ2-1; cdr3_nt: TGTGCCAGTAGTATACAGGGGGCGATAGATAATGAGCAGTTCTTC; cdr3_aa: CASSIQGAIDNEQFF
v_call: TRBV11-2; d_call: NA; clone_size: NA; j_call: TRBJ1-2; cdr3_nt: TGTGCCAGCAGCTTGGAACCCTCAGTTTTCGGCTACACCTTC; cdr3_aa: CASSLEPSVFGYTF
v_call: TRBV20-1; d_call: NA; clone_size: NA; j_call: TRBJ2-3; cdr3_nt: TGCAGTGCTCAGGGGTCGGCAGGGAGGGCCTACCGGAGCACAGATACGCAGTATTTT; cdr3_aa: CSAQGSAGRAYRSTDTQYF
v_call: TRBV20-1; d_call: TRBD2; clone_size: many; j_call: TRBJ2-5; cdr3_nt: TGCAGTGCTAGAGGCGGGAGGGCTGCTGAGACCCAGTACTTC; cdr3_aa: CSARGGRAAETQYF
v_call: TRBV10-3; d_call: NA; clone_size: NA; j_call: TRBJ1-2; cdr3_nt: TGTGCCATCAGTGCCGAAGGGACCGGCTATGGCTACACCTTC; cdr3_aa: CAISAEGTGYGYTF
v_call: TRBV20-1; d_call: NA; clone_size: NA; j_call: TRBJ2-5; cdr3_nt: TGCAGTGCTGCTGTGGGGGCCTCAAGGGAGACCCAGCACTTC; cdr3_aa: CSAAVGASRETQHF
v_call: TRBV19; d_call: NA; clone_size: few; j_call: TRBJ1-2; cdr3_nt: TGTGCCAGCCGGACAGATGAAGGCTACACCTTC; cdr3_aa: CASRTDEGYTF
v_call: TRBV20-1; d_call: TRBD2; clone_size: NA; j_call: TRBJ2-7; cdr3_nt: TGCAGTGCTGACGGGACTAGCGGGAGCACTTACGAGTGGTACTTC; cdr3_aa: CSADGTSGSTYEWYF
v_call: TRBV20-1; d_call: NA; clone_size: NA; j_call: TRBJ2-6; cdr3_nt: TGCAGTGCGCCGGCTGGGGCCAACGTCCTGACTTTC; cdr3_aa: CSAPAGANVLTF
v_call: TRBV3-2; d_call: NA; clone_size: many; j_call: TRBJ2-5; cdr3_nt: TGTGCCAGCCAACAGGAAGAGACCCAGTACTTC; cdr3_aa: CASQQEETQYF
v_call: TRBV7-6; d_call: NA; clone_size: NA; j_call: TRBJ2-7; cdr3_nt: TGTGCCAGCAGCCACGGGGGGCCACTCTACGAGCAGTACTTC; cdr3_aa: CASSHGGPLYEQYF
v_call: TRBV25-1; d_call: NA; clone_size: NA; j_call: TRBJ2-5; cdr3_nt: TGTGCCAGCAGTGAATATGTTGGGGGGTTCCAAGAGACCCAGTACTTC; cdr3_aa: CASSEYVGGFQETQYF
v_call: TRBV29-1; d_call: NA; clone_size: NA; j_call: TRBJ1-2; cdr3_nt: TGCAGCGTAGAGGGTGGTAGCATCTATGGCTACACCTTC; cdr3_aa: CSVEGGSIYGYTF
v_call: TRBV19; d_call: TRBD2; clone_size: NA; j_call: TRBJ2-2; cdr3_nt: TGTGCCAGTAGGGCCCGGGAGGACACCGGGGAGCTGTTTTTT; cdr3_aa: CASRAREDTGELFF
v_call: TRBV25-1; d_call: NA; clone_size: NA; j_call: TRBJ2-5; cdr3_nt: TGTGCCAGCAGTGGGAGGGGGTGGGAGACCCAGTACTTC; cdr3_aa: CASSGRGWETQYF
v_call: TRBV28; d_call: NA; clone_size: NA; j_call: TRBJ2-1; cdr3_nt: TGTGCCAGCACACCCCGTAATGAGCAGTTCTTC; cdr3_aa: CASTPRNEQFF
v_call: TRBV25-1; d_call: NA; clone_size: few; j_call: TRBJ2-1; cdr3_nt: TGTGCCAGCGGGAACTACAATGAGCAGTTCTTC; cdr3_aa: CASGNYNEQFF
v_call: TRBV13; d_call: NA; clone_size: medium-sized; j_call: TRBJ2-1; cdr3_nt: TGTGCCAGCAGCTTACGACTAGTTCCTGAGCAGTTCTTC; cdr3_aa: CASSLRLVPEQFF
v_call: TRBV10-3; d_call: NA; clone_size: many; j_call: TRBJ2-7; cdr3_nt: TGTGCCATCAGCCCCGCTTTCTCTTACGAGCAGTACTTC; cdr3_aa: CAISPAFSYEQYF
v_call: TRBV24-1; d_call: NA; clone_size: NA; j_call: TRBJ2-5; cdr3_nt: TGTGCCACCAGTAAGAGCAGACAAGAGACCCAGTACTTC; cdr3_aa: CATSKSRQETQYF
v_call: TRBV4-3; d_call: TRBD2; clone_size: many; j_call: TRBJ2-2; cdr3_nt: TGCGCCAGCAGCCAAGTTATCGGGACTAGCGGGATGGGGGAGCTGTTTTTT; cdr3_aa: CASSQVIGTSGMGELFF
v_call: TRBV6-6; d_call: NA; clone_size: NA; j_call: TRBJ1-3; cdr3_nt: TGTGACAGCCGTTCCACGGGACCAACGGCGGGGAACACCATATATTTT; cdr3_aa: CDSRSTGPTAGNTIYF
v_call: TRBV20-1; d_call: NA; clone_size: few; j_call: TRBJ1-5; cdr3_nt: TGCAGTGCCTTGACGGGTAGCAATCAGCCCCAGCATTTT; cdr3_aa: CSALTGSNQPQHF
v_call: TRBV7-2; d_call: NA; clone_size: NA; j_call: TRBJ2-2; cdr3_nt: TGTGCCAGCAGCCTCACAGGGTATGCCGGGGAGCTGTTTTTT; cdr3_aa: CASSLTGYAGELFF
v_call: TRBV25-1; d_call: TRBD2; clone_size: once; j_call: TRBJ2-7; cdr3_nt: TGTGCCAGCAGTGAATTTAGGCTAGCAGCGGGGGAGCAGTACTTC; cdr3_aa: CASSEFRLAAGEQYF
v_call: TRBV9; d_call: TRBD1; clone_size: few; j_call: TRBJ2-2; cdr3_nt: TGTGCCAGCAGCGTTGCCTACAGGGGGACGAACACCGGGGAGCTGTTTTTT; cdr3_aa: CASSVAYRGTNTGELFF
v_call: TRBV19; d_call: TRBD2; clone_size: medium-sized; j_call: TRBJ2-7; cdr3_nt: TGTGCCAGTAGTAGTCTAGCGGGAGGCTACGAGCAGTACTTC; cdr3_aa: CASSSLAGGYEQYF
v_call: TRBV7-8; d_call: TRBD2; clone_size: many; j_call: TRBJ2-2; cdr3_nt: TGTGCCAGCAGCTTCCGGACTAGCGGGAGGAACACCGGGGAGCTGTTTTTT; cdr3_aa: CASSFRTSGRNTGELFF
v_call: TRBV11-3; d_call: TRBD1; clone_size: few; j_call: TRBJ2-7; cdr3_nt: TGTGCCAGCAGCCGGACAGGCCCCTACGAGCAGTACTTC; cdr3_aa: CASSRTGPYEQYF
v_call: TRBV2; d_call: TRBD2; clone_size: NA; j_call: TRBJ2-2; cdr3_nt: TGTGCCTCTAACCCGCGCGGCGGGAGTTTGGACACCGGGGAGCTGTTTTTT; cdr3_aa: CASNPRGGSLDTGELFF
v_call: TRBV7-3; d_call: TRBD2; clone_size: NA; j_call: TRBJ2-1; cdr3_nt: TGTGCCAGCAGCTCCCCCCCTTCTAGCGGGGTTTACAATGAGCAGTTCTTC; cdr3_aa: CASSSPPSSGVYNEQFF
v_call: TRBV2; d_call: NA; clone_size: NA; j_call: TRBJ1-1; cdr3_nt: TGTGCCAGCAGTCGGGACAACACTGAAGCTTTCTTT; cdr3_aa: CASSRDNTEAFF
v_call: TRBV20-1; d_call: TRBD2; clone_size: once; j_call: TRBJ2-7; cdr3_nt: TGCAGTGCTAGACCCGGGACTATCATCTACGAGCAGTACTTC; cdr3_aa: CSARPGTIIYEQYF
v_call: TRBV5-1; d_call: TRBD1; clone_size: NA; j_call: TRBJ2-3; cdr3_nt: TGCGCCAGCAGCTTAGCGAGACAGGGTGGGGATGAGCAGTATTTT; cdr3_aa: CASSLARQGGDEQYF
v_call: TRBV29-1; d_call: TRBD2; clone_size: many; j_call: TRBJ2-1; cdr3_nt: TGCAGCGTTGTCCCTAGCGGGAGAGGCGGTGAGCAGTTCTTC; cdr3_aa: CSVVPSGRGGEQFF
v_call: TRBV5-4; d_call: NA; clone_size: NA; j_call: TRBJ2-5; cdr3_nt: TGTGCCAGCAGCTTTGCCCAGGAGACCCAGTACTTC; cdr3_aa: CASSFAQETQYF
v_call: TRBV9; d_call: NA; clone_size: few; j_call: TRBJ1-1; cdr3_nt: TGTGCCAGCGGACCGGAGGGCATGAACACTGAAGCTTTCTTT; cdr3_aa: CASGPEGMNTEAFF
v_call: TRBV15; d_call: TRBD1; clone_size: NA; j_call: TRBJ1-2; cdr3_nt: TGTGCCGCCAGCAGGTCCGCATTTCAGGGGGCTAATGACTATGGCTACACCTTC; cdr3_aa: CAASRSAFQGANDYGYTF
v_call: TRBV29-1; d_call: TRBD2; clone_size: NA; j_call: TRBJ2-7; cdr3_nt: TGCAGCGTTGAACTAGCGGTCTACGAGCAGTACTTC; cdr3_aa: CSVELAVYEQYF
v_call: TRBV9; d_call: NA; clone_size: once; j_call: TRBJ2-5; cdr3_nt: TGTGCCAGCCAGGGATGGGAGACCCAGTACTTC; cdr3_aa: CASQGWETQYF